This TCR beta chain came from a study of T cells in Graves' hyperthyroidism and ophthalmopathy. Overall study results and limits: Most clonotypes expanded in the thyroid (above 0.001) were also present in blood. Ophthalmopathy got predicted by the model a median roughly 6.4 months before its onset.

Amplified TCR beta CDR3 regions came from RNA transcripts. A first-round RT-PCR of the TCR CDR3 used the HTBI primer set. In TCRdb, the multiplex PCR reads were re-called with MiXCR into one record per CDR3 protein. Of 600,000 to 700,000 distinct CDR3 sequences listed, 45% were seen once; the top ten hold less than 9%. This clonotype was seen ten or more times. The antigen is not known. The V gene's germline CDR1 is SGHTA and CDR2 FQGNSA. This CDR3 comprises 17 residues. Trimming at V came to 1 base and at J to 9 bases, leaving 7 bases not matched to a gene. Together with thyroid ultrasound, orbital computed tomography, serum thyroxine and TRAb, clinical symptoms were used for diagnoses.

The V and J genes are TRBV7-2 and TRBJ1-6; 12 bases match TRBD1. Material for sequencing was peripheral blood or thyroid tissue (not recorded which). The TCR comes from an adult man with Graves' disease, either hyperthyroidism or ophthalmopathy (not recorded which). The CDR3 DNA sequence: TGTGCCAGCAGCTTAGATCTGGGGACAGGGGGCAGTTCACCCCTCCACTTT. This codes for CASSLDLGTGGSSPLHF.